Below are 18 T cell receptor beta chains sequenced from a single sample in a study of cytomegalovirus exposure and HLA in healthy donors. Primers: 60 Vbeta forward and 13 Jbeta reverse. Profiling relied on immunoSEQ multiplex PCR, and the TCRdb table lists in-frame clones only, not all of them. The sample holds more than 110,000 clones, 60% to 85% seen once. The specimen was PBMCs. The receptors were sampled from a man aged 25-45 years in good health and CMV-seronegative.

This chain joins TRBV5-1 and TRBJ2-2; D uncertain. The V gene's germline CDR1 is SGHRS and CDR2 YFSETQ. The CDR3 loop spans 15 amino acids. V gave up 1 base and J gave up 2 bases, with 9 bases separating them. CDR3 region: CASSLLSENTGELFF. CDR3 nucleotides: TGCGCCAGCAGCTTGTTATCAGAAAACACCGGGGAGCTGTTTTTT.

The chain links TRBV19 to TRBJ1-5; D is unclear. Trimming pared 1 base from V and 9 bases from J, leaving 10 bases between. The CDR3 runs to 13 residues. Germline CDR1 and CDR2: LNHDA and SQIVND (reference sequence). The CDR3 region has the DNA TGTGCCAGTAGTATAGGGAGCGAGCGGCCCCAGCATTTT. Translation: CASSIGSERPQHF. The full variable domain, completed using reference TRBV19 and TRBJ1-5, is DGGITQSPKYLFRKEGQNVTLSCEQNLNHDAMYWYRQDPGQGLRLIYYSQIVNDFQKGDIAEGYSVSREKKESFPLTVTSAQKNPTAFYLCASSIGSERPQHFGDGTRLSIL.

This chain joins TRBV9 and TRBJ2-1; D is unresolved. Trimming shortened V by 7 bases and J by 7 bases, and 15 bases separated the two germline ends. The germline CDR1 and CDR2 sequences are SGDLS and YYNGEE. CDR3 length: 13 amino acids. CDR3 nucleotides: TGTGCCAGCGCCCAGGAAAAATTTAATGAGCAGTTCTTC. It translates to CASAQEKFNEQFF.

The CDR3 loop reads CASGYGTGDWNEQFF. The CDR3 DNA sequence: TGTGCCAGCGGTTACGGGACAGGGGATTGGAATGAGCAGTTCTTC. This chain joins TRBV2 and TRBJ2-1, with 10 bases aligning to TRBD1. Germline V lookup: CDR1 SNHLY, CDR2 FYNNEI. This CDR3 spans 15 amino acids. V was pared by 8 bases and J by 7 bases, with 11 bases of the junction left unmatched.

V and J are TRBV5-4 and TRBJ1-1, with TRBD1 identical over 9 bases. The ends lost 4 bases at V and 1 base at J; junction bases unmatched: 8. CDR1 SGHNT and CDR2 YYREEE come from the germline V gene (reference sequence). This CDR3 region has 16 residues. The CDR3 spells CASSPDRGKRNTEAFF. The CDR3, as DNA: TGTGCCAGCAGCCCTGACAGGGGGAAAAGGAACACTGAAGCTTTCTTT.

The chain joins TRBV6-1 to TRBJ1-1; no clear D gene. Germline loops: CDR1 MNHNS, CDR2 SASEGT. The CDR3 loop spans 10 amino acids. With 7 bases removed from V and 8 bases from J, the gap between germline ends came to 8 bases. The CDR3, as DNA: TGTGCCAGCAAGGCGAGGGAAGCTTTCTTT. Translating it yields CASKAREAFF.

The V gene is TRBV7-8, the J gene TRBJ1-1; the D is unclear. Deletions cut 3 bases from V and 2 bases from J, with 13 bases between. The CDR3 is made up of 15 amino acids. From germline, CDR1 is SGHVS and CDR2 FQNEAQ. CDR3 residues: CASSFLDSGNTEAFF. The CDR3 bases are TGTGCCAGCAGCTTCTTGGACTCCGGAAACACTGAAGCTTTCTTT.

CDR3 region: CATSRDLGRSSNEQYF. DNA for the CDR3: TGTGCCACCAGCAGAGATCTGGGGCGTTCTTCCAACGAGCAGTACTTC. The rearrangement uses TRBV15 and TRBJ2-7; D is perhaps TRBD1 (5 bases). The V gene lost 0 bases and the J gene lost 5 bases, with 17 bases spanning the gap. This CDR3 comprises 16 residues. Germline lookup yields CDR1 LNHNV and CDR2 YYDKDF (reference sequence).

The V and J genes are TRBV5-8 and TRBJ2-5; TRBD1 is a possible D gene (6 bases). Trimming removed 1 base at V and 2 bases at J, with 9 bases between. The germline V gene has CDR1 SGHTS and CDR2 YDEGEE. The CDR3 has 14 amino acids. The DNA of the CDR3 is TGTGCCAGCAGCTTGTGGGACAAGCAAGAGACCCAGTACTTC. Its translation: CASSLWDKQETQYF.

The genes are TRBV9 and TRBJ1-6, with D unclear. The CDR3 is 17 amino acids. The germline V and J ends were trimmed by 4 bases and 7 bases, with 21 bases remaining between them. Germline V gene sequence: CDR1 SGDLS, CDR2 YYNGEE. CDR3 sequence: CASSLELGGTINSPLHF. The CDR3 DNA sequence: TGTGCCAGCAGCCTGGAACTCGGTGGTACTATCAATTCACCCCTCCACTTT. The variable domain in full, completed from reference TRBV9 and TRBJ1-6, reads DSGVTQTPKHLITATGQRVTLRCSPRSGDLSVYWYQQSLDQGLQFLIQYYNGEERAKGNILERFSAQQFPDLHSELNLSSLELGDSALYFCASSLELGGTINSPLHFGNGTRLTVT.

The J gene is TRBJ2-2, the V gene TRBV14; no definite D call. The CDR3 covers 13 residues. V gave up 5 bases and J gave up 0 bases, with 4 bases separating them. The germline V gene has CDR1 SGHDN and CDR2 FVKESK. CDR3 bases: TGTGCCAGCAGCGAGACGAACACCGGGGAGCTGTTTTTT. Translated, it gives CASSETNTGELFF.

The CDR3 nucleotides are TGTGCCAGCAGCCCAGGGGGCGAGCAGTACTTC. This gives the protein CASSPGGEQYF. The gene calls are TRBV6-1 and TRBJ2-7; 7 bases map to TRBD1. The CDR3 spans 11 residues. Trimming cost V 6 bases and J 6 bases; bases outside gene matches: 2. CDR1 and CDR2 from the germline V gene are MNHNS and SASEGT.

The chain joins TRBV7-6 to TRBJ2-7; D remains unclear. Germline CDR1 reads SGHVS; CDR2 reads FNYEAQ. V lost 5 bases and J 2 bases, leaving 10 bases between the germline ends. The CDR3 is 13 amino acids. For the CDR3, the DNA is TGTGCCAGCAGCCAAACTGCTCCCTACGAGCAGTACTTC. Translating it yields CASSQTAPYEQYF.

In this sample, this clone turned up a few times. This chain connects TRBV7-8 to TRBJ2-7, with 9 bases fitting TRBD1. The CDR3 covers 16 residues. In germline, CDR1 is SGHVS, CDR2 FQNEAQ. After removal of 0 bases from V and 0 bases from J, the junction contained 3 bases not matched to a gene. This chain's CDR3 is CASSLAGTGPSYEQYF. CDR3 bases: TGTGCCAGCAGCTTAGCTGGGACAGGGCCCTCCTACGAGCAGTACTTC.

The genes are TRBV27 and TRBJ1-5; 8 bases agree with TRBD1. The germline V gene has CDR1 MNHEY and CDR2 SMNVEV (reference sequence). This CDR3 is 16 amino acids long. Unmatched junction bases numbered 5, after V lost 0 bases and J lost 4 bases. The CDR3 spells CASSLSRTGSNQPQHF. CDR3 DNA sequence: TGTGCCAGCAGTTTATCAAGGACAGGGTCAAATCAGCCCCAGCATTTT.

V gene TRBV9 combines with J gene TRBJ2-3; 12 bases are a match to TRBD2. The CDR3 covers 18 residues. Per germline, CDR1 SGDLS and CDR2 YYNGEE. After removal of 3 bases from V and 2 bases from J, the junction contained 10 bases not matched to a gene. The CDR3 nucleotides read TGTGCCAGCAGCGCAGGGGGGCTAGCGGGGGGGGTCACAGATACGCAGTATTTT. This translates into CASSAGGLAGGVTDTQYF.

This clone is a singleton in its sample. The genes are TRBV30 and TRBJ1-5; D may be TRBD1 (6 bases). This CDR3 has 14 amino acids. Trimming cost V 0 bases and J 5 bases, with 11 bases left between them. From germline, CDR1 is GTSNPN and CDR2 SVGIG (reference sequence). The CDR3 DNA reads as TGTGCCTGGAGTGTGGCTGGGGGCGATCAGCCCCAGCATTTT. This translates into CAWSVAGGDQPQHF.

In its sample, this clone was seen many times. Written as DNA, the CDR3 is TGCGCCAGCAGCCAGGAACCCGCAGGGGCCCGACCTAGCTCCTACGAGCAGTACTTC. Translation: CASSQEPAGARPSSYEQYF. The rearrangement joins TRBV4-1 to TRBJ2-7, with a tentative D call TRBD1 (6 bases). CDR3 length equals 19 residues. Germline-derived CDR1 and CDR2 are MGHRA and YSYEKL. The germline V and J ends were trimmed by 3 bases and 0 bases, with 24 bases remaining between them.